Listed below are T cell receptor beta chains from one sample, sequenced in a study of T cells in Graves' hyperthyroidism and ophthalmopathy. Each CDR3 protein is one row after TCRdb ran MiXCR on the multiplex PCR reads. This sample has around 420,000 distinct CDR3 sequences, with more than 15% found just once. Sequencing was done on a sample of blood. The source is a woman between 18 and 29 years old with Graves' hyperthyroidism. Each CDR3 is given with its conserved first and last residue. The order of the fields is J gene, V gene, clone size, D gene, CDR3 protein, CDR3 DNA. D genes are given only for firm matches. Some rows mark clone size as missing; the rest say once, few, many or name a class of expanded clone.

TRBJ2-1	TRBV12-3/TRBV12-4	many	NA	CASSPIRPSDEQFF	TGTGCCAGCAGTCCGATCCGCCCAAGTGATGAGCAGTTCTTC
TRBJ2-1	TRBV27	many	NA	CASGRPRSLSYNEQFF	TGTGCCAGCGGCCGCCCCAGGAGCCTCTCCTACAATGAGCAGTTCTTC
TRBJ2-2	TRBV5-1	NA	TRBD1	CASSLIYGTGNTGELFF	TGCGCCAGCAGCCTCATCTACGGGACAGGGAACACCGGGGAGCTGTTTTTT
TRBJ2-4	TRBV19	many	NA	CASSIGGEGIAKNIQYF	TGTGCCAGTAGTATAGGGGGAGAAGGGATAGCCAAAAACATTCAGTACTTC
TRBJ2-7	TRBV20-1	NA	NA	CSLARPDEQYF	TGCAGTCTCGCGCGCCCGGACGAGCAGTACTTC
TRBJ2-1	TRBV20-1	few	NA	CSAIRGTLNEQFF	TGCAGTGCCATTCGGGGGACGCTCAATGAGCAGTTCTTC
TRBJ2-7	TRBV12-3/TRBV12-4	many	NA	CASSLAAGGGWEQYF	TGTGCCAGCAGTTTGGCGGCAGGGGGGGGTTGGGAGCAGTACTTC
TRBJ1-1	TRBV27	many	NA	CASSLGQMNTEAFF	TGTGCCAGCTCCCTCGGACAAATGAACACTGAAGCTTTCTTT
TRBJ2-1	TRBV7-2	NA	NA	CASSLAGFSLNEQSF	TGTGCCAGCAGCTTAGCGGGGTTTTCCCTCAATGAGCAGTCCTTC
TRBJ2-1	TRBV20-1	many	TRBD2	CSAMTSGTQYNEQFF	TGCAGTGCTATGACTAGCGGGACTCAATACAATGAGCAGTTCTTC
TRBJ2-1	TRBV12-5	NA	TRBD2	CASGWVAGGPFNEQFF	TGTGCTAGTGGTTGGGTAGCGGGAGGGCCTTTCAATGAGCAGTTCTTC
TRBJ2-5	TRBV6-1	many	TRBD2	CASSEAAGAKKTQYF	TGTGCCAGCAGTGAAGCGGCGGGAGCAAAGAAGACCCAGTACTTC
TRBJ1-6	TRBV27	many	NA	CASSPVAGTSSYNSPLHF	TGTGCCAGCAGTCCCGTAGCGGGGACGAGCTCCTATAATTCACCCCTCCACTTT
TRBJ2-1	TRBV12-5	NA	NA	CASGSPSTGNEQFF	TGTGCTAGTGGTTCCCCCTCAACAGGAAATGAGCAGTTCTTC
TRBJ2-3	TRBV7-9	many	NA	CASSLARRATTDTQYF	TGTGCCAGCAGCTTAGCTCGAAGGGCCACCACAGATACGCAGTATTTT
TRBJ2-2	TRBV2	NA	TRBD1	CASSGQGGDTGELFF	TGTGCCAGCAGCGGACAGGGGGGCGACACCGGGGAGCTGTTTTTT
TRBJ2-5	TRBV10-3	many	TRBD2	CAISPGTTYQETQYF	TGTGCCATCAGTCCCGGGACTACGTACCAAGAGACCCAGTACTTC
TRBJ1-4	TRBV3-1	few	NA	CASSQEGAAEKLFF	TGTGCCAGCAGCCAAGAGGGGGCTGCTGAAAAACTGTTTTTT
TRBJ2-7	TRBV9	many	NA	CASSVGPTVSSYEQYF	TGTGCCAGCAGCGTAGGTCCGACGGTCAGCTCCTACGAGCAGTACTTC
TRBJ2-3	TRBV13	NA	TRBD1	CASSPDRVHTDTQYF	TGTGCCAGCAGCCCGGACAGGGTACACACAGATACGCAGTATTTT
TRBJ1-3	TRBV24-1	many	NA	CATRRSGNTIYF	TGTGCCACCAGGCGGTCTGGAAACACCATATATTTT
TRBJ2-1	TRBV20-1	NA	TRBD2	CSARGALAGGHNEQFF	TGCAGTGCTAGAGGCGCACTAGCGGGGGGGCACAATGAGCAGTTCTTC
TRBJ2-7	TRBV27	many	NA	CASSLKRARDYEQYF	TGTGCCAGCAGTTTGAAAAGGGCTAGGGACTACGAGCAGTACTTC
TRBJ2-6	TRBV12-3/TRBV12-4	many	TRBD1	CASSAVLGQGWKRANVLTF	TGTGCCAGCAGTGCCGTCCTTGGACAGGGTTGGAAGAGGGCCAACGTCCTGACTTTC
TRBJ2-1	TRBV4-1	NA	NA	CASSQDPRNSRGEQFF	TGCGCCAGCAGCCAAGACCCTAGGAATTCGCGCGGTGAGCAGTTCTTC
TRBJ2-7	TRBV20-1	many	NA	CSARDQGGGYEQYF	TGCAGTGCTAGAGATCAGGGGGGTGGGTACGAGCAGTACTTC
TRBJ2-7	TRBV10-3	many	NA	CAITSEGYEQYF	TGTGCCATCACTTCCGAGGGCTACGAGCAGTACTTC
TRBJ1-2	TRBV4-1	NA	TRBD1	CASSPRPGQGARGYTF	TGCGCCAGCAGCCCACGACCGGGACAGGGGGCGAGAGGCTACACCTTC
TRBJ2-1	TRBV7-2	many	TRBD2	CASSHGTSAHEQFF	TGTGCCAGCAGCCATGGGACTAGCGCTCATGAGCAGTTCTTC
TRBJ1-4	TRBV6-1	many	NA	CASSYRREKLFF	TGTGCCAGCAGTTATAGGCGTGAAAAACTGTTTTTT
TRBJ2-2	TRBV25-1	few	TRBD1	CANRDSRPSGNTGELFF	TGTGCCAACCGGGACAGTAGGCCTTCGGGAAACACCGGGGAGCTGTTTTTT
TRBJ1-2	TRBV12-3/TRBV12-4	many	TRBD1	CASSTYGQGNYGYTF	TGTGCCAGCAGTACTTACGGACAGGGGAACTATGGCTACACCTTC
TRBJ1-2	TRBV6-5	many	TRBD1	CASSYTGGYGYTF	TGTGCCAGCAGTTACACAGGGGGCTATGGCTACACCTTC
TRBJ1-1	TRBV3-1	many	TRBD1	CASSQDLWGQMNTEAFF	TGTGCCAGCAGCCAAGATCTCTGGGGACAGATGAACACTGAAGCTTTCTTT
TRBJ1-2	TRBV4-2	few	TRBD1	CASSQDGQGAPGYTF	TGTGCCAGCAGCCAAGACGGGCAGGGGGCGCCTGGCTACACCTTC
TRBJ2-7	TRBV4-2	NA	TRBD1	CASSQTGGPRDEQYF	TGTGCCAGCAGCCAAACAGGGGGTCCCAGGGACGAGCAGTACTTC
TRBJ1-2	TRBV19	NA	NA	CAASMGGGYTF	TGTGCCGCCAGTATGGGTGGAGGCTACACCTTC
TRBJ1-2	TRBV24-1	NA	NA	CATSDPGRNYGYTF	TGTGCCACCAGTGACCCCGGGAGGAACTATGGCTACACCTTC
TRBJ2-5	TRBV20-1	many	NA	CSARNTTSQETQYF	TGCAGTGCTAGAAACACCACTTCTCAAGAGACCCAGTACTTC
TRBJ1-5	TRBV6-1	many	NA	CASSEGAGKGGQPQHF	TGTGCCAGCAGTGAAGGGGCGGGGAAGGGGGGTCAGCCCCAGCATTTT
TRBJ1-1	TRBV2	NA	NA	CASSEALMRARVTTEAFF	TGTGCCAGCAGTGAAGCGCTTATGCGGGCACGGGTGACCACTGAAGCTTTCTTT
TRBJ1-2	TRBV6-6	many	TRBD1	CASSYRAGTGEDYGYTF	TGTGCCAGCAGTTACCGGGCGGGGACAGGGGAGGACTATGGCTACACCTTC
TRBJ2-3	TRBV11-2	many	TRBD1	CASSATGTATDTQYF	TGTGCCAGCAGCGCGACCGGGACAGCCACAGATACGCAGTATTTT
TRBJ1-6	TRBV5-8	many	NA	CASSWGNSPLHF	TGTGCCAGCAGCTGGGGGAATTCACCCCTCCACTTT
TRBJ2-7	TRBV11-3	NA	NA	CASSLDSTGSSSEQYF	TGTGCCAGCAGCTTAGATAGCACAGGGAGCTCGTCCGAGCAGTACTTC
TRBJ2-3	TRBV5-1	NA	TRBD2	CASSLGIAGVRDTQYF	TGCGCCAGCAGCTTGGGAATAGCGGGAGTCAGAGATACGCAGTATTTT
TRBJ2-1	TRBV10-3	many	TRBD2	CAISAGTSGGNEQFF	TGTGCCATCAGTGCTGGGACTAGCGGGGGTAATGAGCAGTTCTTC
TRBJ1-1	TRBV7-3	NA	NA	CASSLTGQGNTEAFF	TGTGCCAGCAGCTTAACAGGCCAGGGGAACACTGAAGCTTTCTTT
TRBJ2-7	TRBV12-3/TRBV12-4	many	NA	CASSLRQAFYEQYF	TGTGCCAGCAGTTTACGACAGGCGTTCTACGAGCAGTACTTC